The following is a TCR beta chain sequence with its context. This clone was counted between two and nine times. No antigen is known for it. No much larger clone is present one base from it, and per-base qualities are unavailable. The High Capacity cDNA Reverse Transcription Kit was used to reverse transcribe all of the isolated RNA, meaning that expressed TCRB transcripts were what got sequenced. Deep immunoSEQ sequencing was performed on naive, central memory and regulatory T cell samples, with an average of roughly 3.6 million total reads per sample. After sorted cells were lysed in RLT buffer, RNA was extracted with DNase-treated RNeasy Micro or Mini kits, with the choice depending on cell number. Each cell subset was processed on its own to prevent cross-contamination, while patient and healthy donor samples were processed together. The immunoSEQ multiplex PCR was used to amplify TCRB sequences from cDNA, yielding 87-bp fragments that span the CDR3 region. The amplicons were sequenced using the Illumina HiSeq platform. The authors processed their data as follows. Synthetic template baselines were used to correct PCR bias computationally, reads within Hamming distance 2 were collapsed, and singletons that could not be merged were discarded. Reads were aligned against IMGT so that V, D and J genes, CDR3 length and insertions or deletions at six rearrangement sites could be assigned. Clonotype counts were normalized to sorted cell number within each subset before computing true diversity and Gini coefficients with the tcR R package. Repertoire sharing was quantified using the overlap coefficient calculated on TCRB nucleotide sequences. As a proxy for the pre-selection repertoire, out-of-frame TCRB sequences from naive cells were analyzed. As stored in TCRdb, this immuneACCESS dataset retains in-frame rearrangements with V and J assigned. A fraction of the clones does not appear; measured against another copy, unresolved V genes explain less than half of the discrepancy, and the remainder lacks a known reason. V, J and clone size reflect that table, while D and trimming were determined from the DNA. Recorded for this sample are around 430,000 clones; approximately 30% of them occurred a single time. The top ten clonotypes cover around 0.065% of the sample.

The trim is 0 bases for V and 0 bases for J, with a gap of 6 bases between the germline ends. The germline V gene specifies SGHTA as CDR1 and FQGNSA as CDR2. The CDR3 runs 15 amino acids, cysteine and phenylalanine included. Only the CDR3 DNA is retained, 45 bases long and in frame from the first base. From each donor, a single peripheral blood sample of about 100 mL on average was drawn into heparinised tubes. A BD FACSAria II was used to sort naive, central memory, regulatory and stem cell-like memory CD4+ T cells with a panel that included CD45RO, CCR7, CD25, CD127, CD95 and CD27. A purity above 95% was achieved for all sorted populations. PBMCs were isolated immediately by Lymphoprep density gradient centrifugation and stained directly without culture. To minimize batch effects, samples were stained and sorted in pairs, one healthy donor with one patient per experiment. These data originate in a study of beta chain features in type 1 diabetes (dated 2018 in TCRdb). For the wider study: Mean age, gender distribution, total cell number and subset yield did not differ between patients and healthy donors. A total of under 140,000,000 sorted cells were examined across all samples, and the number of cells per subset was strongly correlated with RNA yield. In the study, TCRB repertoires of sorted circulating CD4+ T cell subsets from recently diagnosed type 1 diabetes patients were compared with those of matched healthy donors. Naive and central memory subsets were obtained from all 30 or so donors, but regulatory and stem cell-like memory subsets were isolated from only 8 patients and roughly eight healthy donors.

The paper's findings and limits, for the study overall: Because cDNA was sequenced instead of genomic DNA, activated cells with high expression could be over-represented, although the groups did not differ in activation or CD3 levels. Type 1 diabetes patients showed a moderate but significant shortening of TCRB CDR3 length in all four CD4+ subsets. At VDJ recombination sites, patients with type 1 diabetes made fewer insertions and deleted more nucleotides, a pattern implying thymic rearrangement abnormalities. Shorter templates might have been favored by PCR, but patient and control samples were amplified and corrected together, so both groups would have been affected equally by any skew. Naive, central memory and regulatory TCRB repertoires appeared to be more similar among patients than among healthy donors. Because small numbers of individuals were included in the HLA sub-analyses, any influence of HLA type on TCRB rearrangement was left unresolved.

In this chain, TRBV7-2 is recombined with TRBJ1-5; confidence is insufficient to name the D gene. The material sequenced was naive CD4+ T cells from blood. The cell subset or site label of this sample denotes: true naive CD4+ T cells. The TCR was taken from a man between 18 and 29 years old in good health. The CDR3 sequence is CASSLASNSNQPQHF. The bases are TGTGCCAGCAGCTTAGCGTCAAATAGCAATCAGCCCCAGCATTTT.